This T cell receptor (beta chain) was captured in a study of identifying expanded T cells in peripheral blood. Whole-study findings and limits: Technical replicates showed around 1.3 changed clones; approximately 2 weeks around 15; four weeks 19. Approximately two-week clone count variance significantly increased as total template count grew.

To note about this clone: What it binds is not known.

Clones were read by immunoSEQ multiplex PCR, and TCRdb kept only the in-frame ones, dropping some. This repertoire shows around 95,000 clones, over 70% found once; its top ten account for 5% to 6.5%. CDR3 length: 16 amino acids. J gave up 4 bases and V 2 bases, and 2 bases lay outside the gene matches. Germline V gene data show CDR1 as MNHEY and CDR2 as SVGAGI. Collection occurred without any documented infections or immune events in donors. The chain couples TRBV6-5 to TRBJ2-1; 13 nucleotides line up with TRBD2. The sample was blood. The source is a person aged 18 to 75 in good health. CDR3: CASSYGGLAGYNEQFF. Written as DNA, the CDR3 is TGTGCCAGCAGTTACGGGGGACTAGCGGGATACAATGAGCAGTTCTTC.